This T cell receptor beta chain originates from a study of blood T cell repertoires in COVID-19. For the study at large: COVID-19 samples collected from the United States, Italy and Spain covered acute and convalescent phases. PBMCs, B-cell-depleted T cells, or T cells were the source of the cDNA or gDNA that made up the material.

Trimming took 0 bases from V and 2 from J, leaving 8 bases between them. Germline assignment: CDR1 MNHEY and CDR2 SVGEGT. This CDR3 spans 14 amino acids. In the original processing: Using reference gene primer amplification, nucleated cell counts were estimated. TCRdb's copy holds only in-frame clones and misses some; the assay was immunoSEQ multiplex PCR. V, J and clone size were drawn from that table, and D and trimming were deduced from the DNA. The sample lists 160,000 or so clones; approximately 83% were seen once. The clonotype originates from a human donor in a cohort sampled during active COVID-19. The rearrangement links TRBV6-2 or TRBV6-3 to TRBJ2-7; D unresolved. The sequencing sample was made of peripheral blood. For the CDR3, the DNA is TGTGCCAGCAGTTACTCCCCAGTTGCCTACGAGCAGTACTTC. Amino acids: CASSYSPVAYEQYF.